The rows below give T cell receptor beta chains drawn from one sample of a study of OX40 agonist ivuxolimab in advanced cancers. Generated by immunoSEQ multiplex PCR, the TCRdb table keeps only in-frame clones and is missing some. The sample has some 70,000 clones; approximately 90% are singletons. Sequenced material: CD4+ or CD8+ T cells sorted from blood, taken in a trial of the OX40 agonist ivuxolimab. These TCRs come from an adult with an advanced solid tumor such as melanoma, head and neck, liver or kidney cancer. CDR3s include the opening cysteine and the closing phenylalanine or tryptophan. Fields, in order: clone size, J gene, D gene, V gene, CDR3 DNA, CDR3 protein. The D gene is left open where the match is weak. Clone size, where shown, is once, few, many, or a class for clones that have expanded.

>NA|TRBJ2-7|NA|TRBV4-1
TGCGCCAGCAGCCAAGCCCGCCCGACTGACGAGCAGTACTTC
CASSQARPTDEQYF
>NA|TRBJ2-3|TRBD2|TRBV4-2
TGTGCCAGCAGCCAGGGATTGACTAGCGGGGGGGAAACAGATACGCAGTATTTT
CASSQGLTSGGETDTQYF
>NA|TRBJ1-5|NA|TRBV7-6
TGTGCCAGCAGCTTAGACCGCAATCAGCCCCAGCATTTT
CASSLDRNQPQHF
>once|TRBJ2-7|TRBD1|TRBV5-5
TGTGCCAGCAGCCTAACCGGGACAGGGGGCTACGAGCAGTACTTC
CASSLTGTGGYEQYF
>NA|TRBJ2-7|TRBD1|TRBV5-1
TGCGCCAGCAGCCTGGGCCGGGACAGGGTAAGCTACGAGCAGTACTTC
CASSLGRDRVSYEQYF
>NA|TRBJ1-2|NA|TRBV30
TGTGCCTGGAGTGTTGGCAATAACTATGGCTACACCTTC
CAWSVGNNYGYTF
>once|TRBJ1-2|NA|TRBV6-5
TGTGCCAGCAGTCTACAGGGAATAGAGAGATTCGGCTACACCTTC
CASSLQGIERFGYTF
>NA|TRBJ2-1|TRBD1|TRBV19
TGTGCCACCTCAGCCGGGACAGGGTCCTACAATGAGCAGTTCTTC
CATSAGTGSYNEQFF
>NA|TRBJ2-1|NA|TRBV15
TGTGCCACCAGAGGGCGGCACCCGTACAATGAGCAGTTCTTC
CATRGRHPYNEQFF
>NA|TRBJ2-2|NA|TRBV5-1
TGCGCCAGCAGCGGGGGTGTCGTTTTGGACACGCGCACCGGGGAGCTGTTTTTT
CASSGGVVLDTRTGELFF
>NA|TRBJ2-5|NA|TRBV7-2
TGTGCCAGCAGCATGGGGCTCTGGGAGACCCAGTACTTC
CASSMGLWETQYF
>once|TRBJ2-7|TRBD1|TRBV18
TGTGCCAGCTCACCCAGGACAGGTTCCTACGAGCAGTACTTC
CASSPRTGSYEQYF
>NA|TRBJ2-5|NA|TRBV30
TGTGCCTGGAGAGGAACAGCACAAGAGACCCAGTACTTC
CAWRGTAQETQYF
>NA|TRBJ1-3|NA|TRBV30
TGTGCCTGGAGTCGGGACTCTGGGTCTGGAAACACCATATATTTT
CAWSRDSGSGNTIYF
>NA|TRBJ1-2|NA|TRBV13
TGTGCCAGCAGCTTAAGGTCCTTTCCTGATGGCTACACCTTC
CASSLRSFPDGYTF
>NA|TRBJ2-2|NA|TRBV10-1
TGCGCCAGCAGTGCCCAGAACACCGGGGAGCTGTTTTTT
CASSAQNTGELFF
>NA|TRBJ2-7|TRBD1|TRBV27
TGTGCCAGCAGTTTCACCGGGACAGGGTTATACGAGCAGTACTTC
CASSFTGTGLYEQYF
>NA|TRBJ1-5|NA|TRBV28
TGTGCCAGCAGGACCGCGGGGGAGCCCCAGCATTTT
CASRTAGEPQHF
>NA|TRBJ2-7|NA|TRBV28
TGTGCCAGCAGTTTATTGAGCCCGGGGGAGCAGTACTTC
CASSLLSPGEQYF
>NA|TRBJ1-2|NA|TRBV18
TGTGCCAGCTCATCAGTTGACAGCGGCTATGGCTACACCTTC
CASSSVDSGYGYTF
>NA|TRBJ2-5|TRBD1|TRBV4-1
TGCGCCAGCAGCCAGTCGGGACAGGGTGAATGGGAGACCCAGTACTTC
CASSQSGQGEWETQYF
>once|TRBJ2-5|TRBD1|TRBV30
TGTGCCTGGAGTGCCGTACAGGGGTTGGAGACCCAGTACTTC
CAWSAVQGLETQYF
>NA|TRBJ2-1|NA|TRBV5-1
TGCGCCAGCAGCTTGCGGCTATCCGGCAATGAGCAGTTCTTC
CASSLRLSGNEQFF
>NA|TRBJ2-5|NA|TRBV5-6
TGTGCCAGCAGCTTGAGACACCAAGAGACCCAGTACTTC
CASSLRHQETQYF
>NA|TRBJ2-1|TRBD2|TRBV5-8
TGTGCCAGCAGCACAGGGGGGGGGACTAGCGGGTCTCTGGGATTCTTC
CASSTGGGTSGSLGFF
>NA|TRBJ1-6|TRBD1|TRBV5-6
TGTGCCAGCAGCGTCGGACAGGGGGCTACTAATTCACCCCTCCACTTT
CASSVGQGATNSPLHF
>NA|TRBJ2-6|NA|TRBV27
TGTGCCAGCAGTGTACGGCTCGGAACTTTC
CASSVRLGTF
>NA|TRBJ2-5|NA|TRBV30
TGTGCCTGGAGTCAGGGGGGAGAGACCCAGTACTTC
CAWSQGGETQYF
>NA|TRBJ2-3|NA|TRBV7-3
TGTGCCAGCAGCCGAACACCGGGGGGCGGCACAGATACGCAGTATTTT
CASSRTPGGGTDTQYF
>NA|TRBJ2-5|NA|TRBV30
TGTGCCTGGGATGGCAGGGGGGGCAGGGAGACCCAGTACTTC
CAWDGRGGRETQYF
>NA|TRBJ2-7|NA|TRBV4-2
TGTGCCAGCAGCCAAGATTTAGTCGGAAGCCCCGAGCAGTACTTC
CASSQDLVGSPEQYF
>NA|TRBJ2-3|TRBD2|TRBV9
TGTGCCAGCAGCGTAGCGGGACTAGCAGATACGCAGTATTTT
CASSVAGLADTQYF
>NA|TRBJ2-7|NA|TRBV6-5
TGTGCCAGCAGCCTTACGGAGGGTGCTAGATACGAGCAGTACTTC
CASSLTEGARYEQYF
>once|TRBJ1-5|NA|TRBV7-3
TGTGCCAGCAGCTTGACGGGCGACCAGCCCCAGCATTTT
CASSLTGDQPQHF
>NA|TRBJ2-3|TRBD1|TRBV5-1
TGCGCCAGCAGCTTGGCCTGGACAGGGGGCACAGATACGCAGTATTTT
CASSLAWTGGTDTQYF
>NA|TRBJ1-5|NA|TRBV15
TGTGCCACCAGCAGAGCGGGCCAGCGAGACAATCAGCCCCAGCATTTT
CATSRAGQRDNQPQHF
>NA|TRBJ1-1|TRBD1|TRBV6-1
TGTGCCAGCAGTGAACAGGGGGCGCGTGCTGAAGCTTTCTTT
CASSEQGARAEAFF
>NA|TRBJ2-7|NA|TRBV19
TGTGCCACCTCAACAGGGAGCTCCTACGAGCAGTACTTC
CATSTGSSYEQYF
>NA|TRBJ1-4|NA|TRBV30
TGTGCCTGGAGTGGAAGGGGCAGTCTGAATGAAAAACTGTTTTTT
CAWSGRGSLNEKLFF
>NA|TRBJ2-5|NA|TRBV7-2
TGTGCCAGCAGCTTAGATTGGGGGCAGGAGACCCAGTACTTC
CASSLDWGQETQYF
>once|TRBJ1-1|NA|TRBV9
TGTGCCAGCAGCGGCCGTACGGGGAACACTGAAGCTTTCTTT
CASSGRTGNTEAFF
>NA|TRBJ2-7|NA|TRBV6-6
TGTGCCAGCAGTCTTCGGGCGGACAGACCCTACGAGCAGTACTTC
CASSLRADRPYEQYF
>NA|TRBJ2-3|TRBD2|TRBV6-5
TGTGCCAGCAGTTACTTAGCGGGAGGGGCAGATACGCAGTATTTT
CASSYLAGGADTQYF
>NA|TRBJ1-1|TRBD1|TRBV19
TGTGCCAGCCAGGGGGGGCTGAACACTGAAGCTTTCTTT
CASQGGLNTEAFF
>NA|TRBJ1-3|TRBD1|TRBV19
TGTGCCAGTAGGCCGGACAGGGAAAGAAACACCATATATTTT
CASRPDRERNTIYF
>NA|TRBJ2-1|NA|TRBV5-1
TGCGCCAGCAGCTTGGGTATAGGGGGACACTACAATGAGCAGTTCTTC
CASSLGIGGHYNEQFF
>NA|TRBJ2-6|NA|TRBV5-1
TGCGCCAGCAGCTTGGAAGGGAATTCTGGGGCCAACGTCCTGACTTTC
CASSLEGNSGANVLTF
>NA|TRBJ2-3|NA|TRBV27
TGTGCCAGCATTAACAGGGATTCAGATACGCAGTATTTT
CASINRDSDTQYF
>few|TRBJ1-2|TRBD1|TRBV18
TGTGCCAGCTCACCACCGGGACAGCTTGGCTACACCTTC
CASSPPGQLGYTF